This T cell receptor beta chain emerged from a study of CD8 T cells in Susac syndrome. An input of about 0.45 to 1 ug of RNA was subjected to reverse transcription using random hexamers. TCRdb fed the immunoSEQ multiplex PCR reads into MiXCR, producing one record per CDR3 protein. The sample holds hundreds of thousands of distinct CDR3 sequences, about 85% seen once. The source is a human donor with multiple sclerosis. Sequences were obtained from CD8+ T cells from PBMCs.

The CDR3 DNA follows: TGTGCCATCAGAAACCCCGAAGGCACTGAAGCTTTCTTT. Translated, it gives CAIRNPEGTEAFF. The J gene is TRBJ1-1, the V gene TRBV10-3; no reliable D call. Trimming took 6 bases from V and 4 from J, leaving 12 bases between them. The CDR3 sequence is 13 residues long. The germline CDR1 and CDR2 sequences are ENHRY and SYGVKD.